This entry features one TCR beta chain sequence. This record comes from a study of blood T cell repertoires in COVID-19. Trimming left V 4 bases short and J 7 bases short, with 17 bases between. The CDR3 is 14 amino acids. CDR1 is SGHKS, CDR2 YYEKEE, per germline (reference sequence). TCRdb's table, derived via immunoSEQ multiplex PCR, lists solely in-frame clones and lacks some. The table records almost 85,000 clones, around 89% of them present only once. V usage is TRBV5-5 and J usage is TRBJ1-1, with D uncertain. This sequence originates from a woman in her forties or fifties with acute COVID-19. The sample consisted of PBMCs or T cells enriched from blood (not recorded which). CDR3 DNA: TGTGCCAGCAGCCTGCTGGCGGCACACGTTGAAGCTTTCTTT. Protein product: CASSLLAAHVEAFF. The whole variable domain, filled in from reference TRBV5-5 and TRBJ1-1, reads DAGVTQSPTHLIKTRGQQVTLRCSPISGHKSVSWYQQVLGQGPQFIFQYYEKEERGRGNFPDRFSARQFPNYSSELNVNALLLGDSALYLCASSLLAAHVEAFFGQGTRLTVV.